The next 21 T cell receptor beta chains were all read from a single sample in a study of cytomegalovirus exposure and HLA in healthy donors. PCR employed 60 Vbeta and 13 Jbeta primers. The table came from immunoSEQ multiplex PCR; TCRdb's copy has only in-frame clones and leaves some out. The table shows about 260,000 clones, with roughly two thirds occurring only once. The source material was PBMCs. Every receptor here comes from a female donor in good health and CMV-seronegative.

The rearrangement joins TRBV7-9 to TRBJ2-7, with 9 bases that match TRBD2. Germline V lookup: CDR1 SEHNR, CDR2 FQNEAQ (reference sequence). J gave up 0 bases and V 5 bases, and 2 bases lay outside the gene matches. The CDR3 runs 14 residues. As DNA, the CDR3 is TGTGCCAGCAGCATTAGCGGGAGCTCCTACGAGCAGTACTTC. This encodes CASSISGSSYEQYF.

This clone was observed once. The chain is built from TRBV9 and TRBJ2-1; D call uncertain. V lost 1 base, J lost 6 bases, and 14 bases lay in between. Germline CDR1 is SGDLS and CDR2 is YYNGEE. The CDR3 extends over 15 amino acids. The CDR3 reads CASSVYQAVLNEQFF. The DNA of the CDR3 is TGTGCCAGCAGCGTATATCAAGCCGTACTCAATGAGCAGTTCTTC. The entire variable domain, with the rest obtained from reference TRBV9 and TRBJ2-1, is as follows: DSGVTQTPKHLITATGQRVTLRCSPRSGDLSVYWYQQSLDQGLQFLIQYYNGEERAKGNILERFSAQQFPDLHSELNLSSLELGDSALYFCASSVYQAVLNEQFFGPGTRLTVL.

The genes are TRBV15 and TRBJ2-5, with D uncertain. Germline V CDR1 and CDR2: LNHNV, YYDKDF (reference sequence). This CDR3 has 15 amino acids. The germline V and J ends were trimmed by 0 bases and 5 bases, with 13 bases remaining between them. CDR3 nucleotides: TGTGCCACCAGCAGAGATCCCAGTTTCGGGGAGACCCAGTACTTC. Translation: CATSRDPSFGETQYF. The entire variable domain, with the rest obtained from reference TRBV15 and TRBJ2-5, is as follows: DAMVIQNPRYQVTQFGKPVTLSCSQTLNHNVMYWYQQKSSQAPKLLFHYYDKDFNNEADTPDNFQSRRPNTSFCFLDIRSPGLGDTAMYLCATSRDPSFGETQYFGPGTRLLVL.

The chain is built from TRBV11-3 and TRBJ2-5; 12 nucleotides align to TRBD1. This CDR3 comprises 16 residues. V gave up 1 base and J gave up 2 bases; unmatched junction bases: 2. CDR1 and CDR2 from the germline V gene are SGHNT and YENEEA. The CDR3: CASSLGDRGPQETQYF. DNA of the CDR3: TGTGCCAGCAGCTTAGGGGACAGGGGGCCACAAGAGACCCAGTACTTC.

This chain connects TRBV11-3 to TRBJ2-6; D possibly corresponds to TRBD1 (5 bases). The CDR3 is 14 amino acids. V lost 5 bases to trimming and J lost 4 bases, with 9 bases between them. Germline CDR1 SGHNT, CDR2 YENEEA. CDR3 DNA: TGTGCCAGCAGCGTAGGGGCAGGGGCCAACGTCCTGACTTTC. Translation gives CASSVGAGANVLTF.

The CDR3 sequence is CASSSGQFSTGELFF. The DNA of the CDR3 is TGCGCCAGCAGCTCCGGACAGTTCTCAACCGGGGAGCTGTTTTTT. The genes are TRBV5-1 and TRBJ2-2; TRBD1 might be the D (6 bases). The CDR3 has 15 amino acids. The V gene's germline CDR1 is SGHRS and CDR2 YFSETQ. Trimming removed 3 bases at V and 5 bases at J, with 14 bases between.

The chain combines TRBV28 with TRBJ1-2, with D maybe TRBD1 (5 bases). Germline CDR1 MDHEN, CDR2 SYDVKM. With 2 bases removed from V and 8 bases from J, the gap between germline ends came to 18 bases. This CDR3 has 15 amino acids. CDR3 coding DNA: TGTGCCAGCAGTTTAACTTGGGGGGTTCGGTTCGGCTACACCTTC. Amino acid sequence: CASSLTWGVRFGYTF.

This chain joins TRBV7-6 and TRBJ2-1; D call uncertain. Trimming left V 2 bases short and J 5 bases short, with 13 bases between. From germline, CDR1 is SGHVS and CDR2 FNYEAQ. The CDR3 covers 15 residues. CDR3 nucleotides: TGTGCCAGCAGCTTAAGCTGGTCGCCTAACAATGAGCAGTTCTTC. Protein sequence: CASSLSWSPNNEQFF.

The chain links TRBV19 to TRBJ2-7; 8 bases line up with TRBD2. This CDR3 spans 15 amino acids. With V trimmed by 5 bases and J by 2 bases, 8 bases remained unmatched. Germline CDR1 LNHDA, CDR2 SQIVND (reference sequence). The CDR3 reads CASSLRAGDTYEQYF. CDR3 sequence (DNA): TGTGCCAGTAGTCTCCGAGCGGGAGACACCTACGAGCAGTACTTC.

The chain combines TRBV5-6 with TRBJ2-5, with D perhaps TRBD1 (7 bases). Germline CDR1 and CDR2: SGHDT and YYEEEE. The CDR3 has 16 amino acids. V was pared by 0 bases and J by 5 bases, with 17 bases between. The CDR3 DNA reads as TGTGCCAGCAGCTTGGGGAGAGGGGGCGGGGTGGAGACCCAGTACTTC. This encodes CASSLGRGGGVETQYF.

This clone was seen a few times. The chain carries TRBV4-1 and TRBJ1-4; TRBD1 matches at 7 bases. The CDR3 has 14 amino acids. The V segment lost 3 bases and the J segment 8 bases; nucleotides outside the gene matches: 6. Germline V gene sequence: CDR1 MGHRA, CDR2 YSYEKL. Here the CDR3 DNA reads TGCGCCAGCAGCCAGACAGGGATCAGAGAAAAACTGTTTTTT. Translated: CASSQTGIREKLFF.

The chain uses TRBV27 and TRBJ2-6, with a possible D match to TRBD1 (6 bases). Trimming removed 5 bases from V and 4 bases from J, with 15 bases in between. This CDR3 has 16 residues. The germline CDR1 and CDR2 sequences are MNHEY and SMNVEV (reference sequence). The CDR3 bases are TGTGCCAGCAGTGCCGCAGGGGCGTGGGGGGCCAACGTCCTGACTTTC. The encoded protein is CASSAAGAWGANVLTF.

The chain has TRBV5-4 and TRBJ2-2, with 8 bases that match TRBD2. CDR1 SGHNT and CDR2 YYREEE come from the germline V gene (reference sequence). V was pared by 4 bases and J by 0 bases, with 5 bases of the junction left unmatched. The CDR3 extends over 16 amino acids. The chain's CDR3 is CASSRAGATNTGELFF. The CDR3 DNA reads as TGTGCCAGCAGCCGAGCGGGAGCGACGAACACCGGGGAGCTGTTTTTT.

The chain uses TRBV11-2 and TRBJ2-7, with 8 bases matching TRBD2. Germline values: CDR1 SGHAT, CDR2 FQNNGV. Trimming at V came to 3 bases and at J to 3 bases, leaving 7 bases not matched to a gene. This CDR3 region has 15 residues. The CDR3 spells CASSFDPGGIYEQYF. CDR3 nucleotide sequence: TGTGCCAGCAGCTTCGACCCGGGAGGGATCTACGAGCAGTACTTC.

This rearrangement joins TRBV6-1 to TRBJ2-7; D is unresolved. V lost 5 bases, J lost 4 bases, and 9 bases lay in between. Germline CDR1 MNHNS, CDR2 SASEGT. The CDR3 loop spans 12 amino acids. CDR3 bases: TGTGCCAGCAGTCGTCTCTTATACGAGCAGTACTTC. It is translated as CASSRLLYEQYF.

The rearrangement uses TRBV19 and TRBJ1-2; D unresolved. V was clipped by 5 bases and J by 3 bases, with 13 bases between them. Per the germline V gene, CDR1 is LNHDA and CDR2 is SQIVND (reference sequence). The CDR3 consists of 14 residues. The CDR3 sequence is CASSEAGSHYGYTF. For the CDR3, the DNA is TGTGCCAGTAGTGAAGCAGGCTCCCACTATGGCTACACCTTC.

In this sample, this clone turned up a few times. V is TRBV14 and J is TRBJ1-2; D not certain. Germline V gene sequence: CDR1 SGHDN, CDR2 FVKESK. Trimming cost V 1 base and J 8 bases, with 14 bases left between them. The CDR3 consists of 14 residues. The CDR3 bases are TGTGCCAGCAGCCAAGCGGTCGGAGTCGGCGGCTACACCTTC. Translated, it gives CASSQAVGVGGYTF. Full variable domain (outside the CDR3, taken from reference TRBV14 and TRBJ1-2): EAGVTQFPSHSVIEKGQTVTLRCDPISGHDNLYWYRRVMGKEIKFLLHFVKESKQDESGMPNNRFLAERTGGTYSTLKVQPAELEDSGVYFCASSQAVGVGGYTFGSGTRLTVV.

V is TRBV7-8 and J is TRBJ1-2; 11 positions agree with TRBD1. With V trimmed by 4 bases and J by 7 bases, 8 bases remained unmatched. The CDR3 contains 15 residues. The germline CDR1 and CDR2 sequences are SGHVS and FQNEAQ. The DNA of the CDR3 is TGTGCCAGCAGCTCCGGACAGGGGGCCTCGGGTGGCTACACCTTC. Translated: CASSSGQGASGGYTF.

The gene calls are TRBV7-2 and TRBJ2-1; D ambiguous. V lost 2 bases to trimming and J lost 4 bases, with 15 bases between them. The CDR3 covers 16 residues. Per germline, CDR1 SGHTA and CDR2 FQGNSA. Written as DNA, the CDR3 is TGTGCCAGCAGCTTAACGAATCCGAGACTTTACAATGAGCAGTTCTTC. This encodes CASSLTNPRLYNEQFF.

The V call is TRBV29-1, the J call TRBJ1-5, with no clear D. V shed 4 bases and J shed 3 bases, with 10 bases lying between them. This CDR3 has 13 amino acids. The germline V gene encodes CDR1 SQVTM and CDR2 ANQGSEA. In nucleotides, the CDR3 is TGCAGCGTTGGCCCCTACCCCAATCAGCCCCAGCATTTT. Translation gives CSVGPYPNQPQHF.

The chain is built from TRBV5-8 and TRBJ2-5; perhaps TRBD2 as D (5 bases). Germline loops: CDR1 SGHTS, CDR2 YDEGEE. The CDR3 contains 13 residues. The V end was cut by 7 bases, the J end by 1 base, with 11 bases between. The chain's CDR3 is CASLGLVQETQYF. The CDR3 DNA follows: TGTGCCAGCCTAGGACTGGTCCAAGAGACCCAGTACTTC.